This note documents a single T cell receptor (beta chain) sequence. Alongside a J-beta primer mix, a sample-barcoded 5' primer served in a second PCR lasting about 7 to 11 cycles. Carrying 12 random nucleotides, a template-switch adaptor labeled each individual cDNA molecule. MiXCR, run by TCRdb on the 5' RACE reads, gives a single entry per CDR3 protein. This sample has 580,000 or so distinct CDR3 sequences; under 55% occur once, and the top ten carry about 22%. The length of the CDR3 is 15 residues. The germline V gene encodes CDR1 SGHTA and CDR2 FQGNSA. V dropped 4 bases and J dropped 6 bases, with 19 bases sitting between them. These data belong to a study of blood T cells in healthy people across ages.

V is TRBV7-2 and J is TRBJ2-7; possible D gene TRBD2, 6 bases. The sequence was obtained from a man older than 75 in good health. Sample: blood. The CDR3 bases are TGTGCCAGCAGCTCCTACCTAGGAGGGAGTGGCGAGCAGTACTTC. Its protein product is CASSSYLGGSGEQYF.